This TCR beta chain originates from a study of T cells in tuberculosis. Study-wide context: This South African cohort compared adolescents with or without latent tuberculosis against adults with active tuberculosis.

Data came from immunoSEQ multiplex PCR; TCRdb stores just in-frame clones and leaves some out. This table holds some 41,000 clones, approximately 94% found once. As regards this clone: As yet, its antigen is unknown.

Each donor contributed 85,000 to 100,000 T cells on average, unsorted. Findings and limits, study-wide: Active tuberculosis cases were adults; controls were adolescents. The TCR-beta difference was not significant; alpha differences partly reflected length.

The CDR3 runs to 15 residues. Trimming removed 2 bases at V and 1 base at J, with 9 bases between. In germline, CDR1 is KGHSH, CDR2 LQKENI. The TCR sequence derives from a donor aged 10-29 years with latent tuberculosis or without tuberculosis infection. Some clones in this sample may be carry-over from other donors' samples. Sequenced input: PBMCs. The chain links TRBV18 to TRBJ2-4; D not resolved. CDR3 residues: CASSPKSLAKNIQYF. For the CDR3, the DNA is TGTGCCAGCTCACCAAAATCACTGGCCAAAAACATTCAGTACTTC. Complete variable domain (other parts from reference TRBV18 and TRBJ2-4): NAGVMQNPRHLVRRRGQEARLRCSPMKGHSHVYWYRQLPEEGLKFMVYLQKENIIDESGMPKERFSAEFPKEGPSILRIQQVVRGDSAAYFCASSPKSLAKNIQYFGAGTRLSVL.